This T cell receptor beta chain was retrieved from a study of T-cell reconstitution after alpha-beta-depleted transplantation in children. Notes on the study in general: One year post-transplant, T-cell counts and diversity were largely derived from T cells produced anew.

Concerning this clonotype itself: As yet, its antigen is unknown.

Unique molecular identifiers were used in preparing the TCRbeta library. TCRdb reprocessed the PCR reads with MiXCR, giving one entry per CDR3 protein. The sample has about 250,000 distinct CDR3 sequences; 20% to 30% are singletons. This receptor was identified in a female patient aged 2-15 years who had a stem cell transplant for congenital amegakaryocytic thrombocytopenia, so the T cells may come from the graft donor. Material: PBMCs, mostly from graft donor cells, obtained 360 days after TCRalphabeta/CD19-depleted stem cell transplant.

CDR3: CASGANLSTDTQYF. The CDR3 DNA sequence: TGTGCCAGCGGTGCCAACCTAAGCACAGATACGCAGTATTTT. This chain connects TRBV2 to TRBJ2-3; no firm D call. The germline CDR1 and CDR2 sequences are SNHLY and FYNNEI. With 8 bases removed from V and 0 bases from J, the gap between germline ends came to 12 bases. This CDR3 has 14 amino acids.